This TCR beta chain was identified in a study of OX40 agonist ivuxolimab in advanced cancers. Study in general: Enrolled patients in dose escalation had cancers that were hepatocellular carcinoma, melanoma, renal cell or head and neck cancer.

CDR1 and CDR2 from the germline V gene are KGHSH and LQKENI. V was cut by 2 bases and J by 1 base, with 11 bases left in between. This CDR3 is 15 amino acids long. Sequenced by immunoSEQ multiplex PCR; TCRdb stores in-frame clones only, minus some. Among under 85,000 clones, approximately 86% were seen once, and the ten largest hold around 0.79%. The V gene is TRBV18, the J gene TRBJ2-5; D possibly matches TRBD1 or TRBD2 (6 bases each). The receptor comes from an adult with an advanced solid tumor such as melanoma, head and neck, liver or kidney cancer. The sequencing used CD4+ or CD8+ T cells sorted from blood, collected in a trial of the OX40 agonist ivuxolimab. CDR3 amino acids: CASSPKGGSQETQYF. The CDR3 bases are TGTGCCAGCTCACCAAAGGGGGGCAGCCAAGAGACCCAGTACTTC.